These 7 T cell receptor beta chains were sequenced from one sample in a study of blood T cell repertoires in COVID-19. The table came from immunoSEQ multiplex PCR; TCRdb's copy has only in-frame clones and leaves some out. The profile covers around 170,000 clones, with about 81% appearing a single time and approximately 15% taken by the ten largest. Input material: peripheral blood. These receptors came from a man aged 25-45 years with active or convalescent COVID-19.

A remark on this clone: The junction does not match germline at one end; this may be a read error. The V call is TRBV3-1 (or the pseudogene TRBV3-2), the J call TRBJ1-6; TRBD1 is a possible D gene (6 bases). CDR1 and CDR2 (germline): LGHDT, YNNKEL (reference sequence). The CDR3 consists of 15 residues. CDR3 loop: CTSSQGTPYNSPLHF. The CDR3 DNA is TGTACCAGCAGCCAAGGGACACCCTATAATTCACCCCTCCACTTT.

The V call is TRBV9, the J call TRBJ2-3, with 10 bases that match TRBD1. Germline V gene lookup returns CDR1 SGDLS and CDR2 YYNGEE. The CDR3 loop spans 17 amino acids. V lost 0 bases to trimming and J lost 4 bases; unmatched junction nucleotides: 8. The CDR3 is CASSVVLGQGRADTQYF. The CDR3 region has the DNA TGTGCCAGCAGCGTAGTGTTGGGACAGGGGCGGGCAGATACGCAGTATTTT. Drawing the rest from reference TRBV9 and TRBJ2-3, the complete variable domain is DSGVTQTPKHLITATGQRVTLRCSPRSGDLSVYWYQQSLDQGLQFLIQYYNGEERAKGNILERFSAQQFPDLHSELNLSSLELGDSALYFCASSVVLGQGRADTQYFGPGTRLTVL.

The CDR3 spells CASSVGNGAGGLLGEQFF. Here the CDR3 DNA reads TGTGCCAGCAGCGTAGGAAACGGAGCGGGAGGCCTCTTGGGAGAGCAGTTCTTC. The V gene is TRBV9, the J gene TRBJ2-1, with 9 bases fitting TRBD2. The germline CDR1 and CDR2 sequences are SGDLS and YYNGEE. The J segment lost 10 bases and the V segment lost 0 bases, leaving 17 bases of the junction unmatched. This CDR3 has 18 residues.

The genes are TRBV3-1 (or the pseudogene TRBV3-2) and TRBJ1-5, with D uncertain. The CDR3 has 14 amino acids. The V end was cut by 1 base, the J end by 2 bases, with 6 bases between. Germline V CDR1 and CDR2: LGHDT, YNNKEL (reference sequence). The CDR3: CASSQGHRNQPQHF. DNA for the CDR3: TGTGCCAGCAGCCAAGGACACCGCAATCAGCCCCAGCATTTT.

The chain is built from TRBV4-1 and TRBJ1-4, with 7 bases that match TRBD1. The CDR3 consists of 16 residues. V shed 4 bases, J shed 8 bases, and the junction held 13 bases outside the gene matches. The germline V gene has CDR1 MGHRA and CDR2 YSYEKL. CDR3 amino acids: CASSPEGAIQGEKLFF. CDR3 coding DNA: TGCGCCAGCAGCCCTGAGGGGGCGATACAGGGGGAAAAACTGTTTTTT.

This clone was observed a few times. The V gene is TRBV6-5, the J gene TRBJ1-5, with 7 bases lining up with TRBD1. The CDR3 totals 16 residues. CDR1 is MNHEY, CDR2 SVGAGI, per germline. The V and J ends lost 4 bases and 0 bases, in that order; junction bases with no gene match: 6. The CDR3 sequence: CASSSLGQYSNQPQHF. The DNA for the CDR3 is TGTGCCAGCAGTTCCTTGGGACAGTATAGCAATCAGCCCCAGCATTTT.

The V and J genes are TRBV18 and TRBJ1-2; 7 bases map to TRBD1. This CDR3 has 14 residues. CDR1 is KGHSH and CDR2 is LQKENI in the germline V gene. Trimming took 3 bases from V and 3 from J; bases not matched to a gene: 4. CDR3 DNA: TGTGCCAGCTCACCGGGACAGTTCGACTATGGCTACACCTTC. Its translation is CASSPGQFDYGYTF.